The present T cell receptor (beta chain) was sequenced within a study of shared clonotypes between healthy human individuals. Remarks on this clone: Its matching antigen is unknown.

Germline V lookup: CDR1 SEHNR, CDR2 FQNEAQ (reference sequence). With V trimmed by 2 bases and J by 7 bases, 6 bases remained unmatched. The CDR3 spans 14 residues. General study findings and limits: Only blood was sampled, and tissue TCR repertoires likely differ from blood ones. Non-shared clonotypes showed lower generation probabilities than clonotypes common to all four donors. The expectation was that sequencing depth would affect clonotype sharing among donors.

Per the study methods: Filtering of immunoSEQ junctional sequences could not match full-length read filtering. Profiled with immunoSEQ multiplex PCR; TCRdb holds only in-frame clones, not every one. The DNA was the basis for D and trimming; V, J and clone size are from that table. The sample contains over a million clones, 65% to 80% of which appear only once. V is TRBV7-9 and J is TRBJ1-2; 8 positions agree with TRBD1. Sequencing used memory CD4+ T cells sorted from blood. Regarding subset: CD45RA-negative fraction. The clonotype comes from a man younger than 35 in good health. The CDR3 reads CASSLISGGSGYTF. The CDR3 DNA reads TGTGCCAGCAGCTTAATCTCAGGGGGCTCTGGCTACACCTTC.